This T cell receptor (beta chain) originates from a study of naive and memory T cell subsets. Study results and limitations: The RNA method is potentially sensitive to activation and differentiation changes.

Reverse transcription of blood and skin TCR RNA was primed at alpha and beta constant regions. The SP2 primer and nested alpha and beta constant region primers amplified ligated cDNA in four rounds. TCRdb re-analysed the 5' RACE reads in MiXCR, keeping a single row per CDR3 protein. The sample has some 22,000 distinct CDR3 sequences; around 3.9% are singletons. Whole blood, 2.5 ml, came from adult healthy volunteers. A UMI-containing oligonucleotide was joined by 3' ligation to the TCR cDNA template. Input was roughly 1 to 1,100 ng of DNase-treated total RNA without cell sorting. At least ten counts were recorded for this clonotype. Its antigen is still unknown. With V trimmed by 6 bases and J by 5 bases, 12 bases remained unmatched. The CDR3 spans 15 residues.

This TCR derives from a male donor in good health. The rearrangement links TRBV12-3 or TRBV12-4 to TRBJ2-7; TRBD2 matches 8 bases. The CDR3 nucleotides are TGTGCCAGCAGATTCCTTCCTGGACTAGCCCACGAGCAGTACTTC. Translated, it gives CASRFLPGLAHEQYF.